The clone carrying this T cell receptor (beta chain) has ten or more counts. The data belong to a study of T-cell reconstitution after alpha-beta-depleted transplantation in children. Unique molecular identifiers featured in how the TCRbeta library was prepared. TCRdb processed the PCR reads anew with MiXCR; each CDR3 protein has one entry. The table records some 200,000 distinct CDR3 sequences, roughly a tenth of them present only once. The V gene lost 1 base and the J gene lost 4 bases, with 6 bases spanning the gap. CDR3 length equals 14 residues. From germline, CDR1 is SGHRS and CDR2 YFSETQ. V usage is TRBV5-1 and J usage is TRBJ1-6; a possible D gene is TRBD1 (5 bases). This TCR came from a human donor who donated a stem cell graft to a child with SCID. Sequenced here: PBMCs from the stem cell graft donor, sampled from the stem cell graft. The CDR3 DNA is TGCGCCAGCAGCTTGACAGGTTATAATTCACCCCTCCACTTT. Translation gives CASSLTGYNSPLHF.